This T cell receptor beta chain was identified during a study of T cells in Graves' hyperthyroidism and ophthalmopathy. As for the study in general: Staff took peripheral blood when the initial diagnosis was made, before any treatment began.

CDR3 size: 12 residues. Germline V gives CDR1 SQVTM, CDR2 ANQGSEA. Trimming left V 5 bases short and J 2 bases short, with 10 bases between. Study results and caveats: Ophthalmopathy stood apart from stable hyperthyroidism in a 13 V-J model. A median around 6.4 months before onset, the model predicted ophthalmopathy.

This clonotype was picked up many times. Its antigen is unknown. TCR beta CDR3 sequences were amplified from RNA transcripts. When the TCR CDR3 underwent first-round RT-PCR, the HTBI primer set was used. TCRdb re-derived calls from the multiplex PCR reads in MiXCR, one entry per CDR3 protein. The repertoire holds 500,000 to 750,000 distinct CDR3 sequences, with 13% to 15% as singletons. The diagnoses drew upon clinical symptoms, serum thyroxine and TRAb, thyroid ultrasound and orbital computed tomography. The sequenced sample consisted of blood. This receptor was identified in a woman aged 18-29 years with Graves' ophthalmopathy. V is TRBV29-1 and J is TRBJ2-7; D ambiguous. CDR3 nucleotide sequence: TGCAGCGTTTCCGACCCCACCTACGAGCAGTACTTC. Translation: CSVSDPTYEQYF.